The text below deals with one TCR beta chain. Its antigen remains unknown. These data originate in a study of T cell responses to AZD1222 COVID-19 vaccine. Libraries were prepared by immunoSEQ multiplex PCR; TCRdb keeps only in-frame clonotypes and omits some of them. This sample yields 150,000 or so clones, of which about 90% are seen a single time; about 2.1% belongs to the top ten. The CDR3 extends over 16 amino acids. Germline V gene data show CDR1 as PRHDT and CDR2 as FYEKMQ (reference sequence). V was clipped by 0 bases and J by 2 bases, with 14 bases between them. Study-level points and caveats: It should be noted that donors were predominantly white British and more often female, and clonal diversity was possibly underestimated. Unmutated regions of variants are reportedly targeted by nearly half of spike-specific TCRs. Every sample of the repertoires postdated the peak T cell response.

The TCR was taken from an adult in good health. This rearrangement joins TRBV13 to TRBJ2-7, with D maybe TRBD1 (6 bases). Sequencing was performed on peripheral blood, taken on day 0 of AZD1222 vaccination. The CDR3 bases are TGTGCCAGCAGCTTAGGCCTCCAGGGGTCGGCCTACGAGCAGTACTTC. Translated: CASSLGLQGSAYEQYF.